This T cell receptor beta chain was captured by sequencing in a study of blood T cell repertoires in COVID-19. Repertoires were generated with immunoSEQ multiplex PCR, while TCRdb's copy carries only in-frame clones and drops some. The sample comprises roughly 230,000 clones, 70% to 90% of which are singletons, and less than 4.5% rests with the top ten. In its sample, this clone was seen once. The germline V gene has CDR1 SGHDT and CDR2 YYEEEE. V trimming: 4 bases; J trimming: 1 base; junction bases outside the gene matches: 2. This CDR3 is 14 amino acids long. The sample was peripheral blood. This TCR was sampled from a man between 50 and 59 years old with acute or convalescent COVID-19. The chain is built from TRBV5-6 and TRBJ1-1; 9 nucleotides align to TRBD1. Here the CDR3 reads CASSPGQGNTEAFF. CDR3 nucleotides: TGTGCCAGCAGCCCGGGACAGGGGAACACTGAAGCTTTCTTT.